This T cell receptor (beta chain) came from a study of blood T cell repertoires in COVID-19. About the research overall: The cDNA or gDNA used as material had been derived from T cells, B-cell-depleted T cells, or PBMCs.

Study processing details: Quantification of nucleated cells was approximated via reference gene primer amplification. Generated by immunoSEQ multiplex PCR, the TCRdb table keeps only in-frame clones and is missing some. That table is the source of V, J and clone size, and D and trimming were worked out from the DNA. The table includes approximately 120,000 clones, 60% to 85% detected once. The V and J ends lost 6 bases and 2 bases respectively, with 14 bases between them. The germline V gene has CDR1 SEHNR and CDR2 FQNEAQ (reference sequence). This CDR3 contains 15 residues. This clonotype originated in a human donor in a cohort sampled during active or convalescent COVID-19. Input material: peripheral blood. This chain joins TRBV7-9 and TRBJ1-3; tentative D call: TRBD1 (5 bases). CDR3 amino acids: CASRHPGPAGNTIYF. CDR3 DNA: TGTGCCAGCAGGCACCCAGGGCCTGCTGGAAACACCATATATTTT. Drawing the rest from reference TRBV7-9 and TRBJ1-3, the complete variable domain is DTGVSQNPRHKITKRGQNVTFRCDPISEHNRLYWYRQTLGQGPEFLTYFQNEAQLEKSRLLSDRFSAERPKGSFSTLEIQRTEQGDSAMYLCASRHPGPAGNTIYFGEGSWLTVV.